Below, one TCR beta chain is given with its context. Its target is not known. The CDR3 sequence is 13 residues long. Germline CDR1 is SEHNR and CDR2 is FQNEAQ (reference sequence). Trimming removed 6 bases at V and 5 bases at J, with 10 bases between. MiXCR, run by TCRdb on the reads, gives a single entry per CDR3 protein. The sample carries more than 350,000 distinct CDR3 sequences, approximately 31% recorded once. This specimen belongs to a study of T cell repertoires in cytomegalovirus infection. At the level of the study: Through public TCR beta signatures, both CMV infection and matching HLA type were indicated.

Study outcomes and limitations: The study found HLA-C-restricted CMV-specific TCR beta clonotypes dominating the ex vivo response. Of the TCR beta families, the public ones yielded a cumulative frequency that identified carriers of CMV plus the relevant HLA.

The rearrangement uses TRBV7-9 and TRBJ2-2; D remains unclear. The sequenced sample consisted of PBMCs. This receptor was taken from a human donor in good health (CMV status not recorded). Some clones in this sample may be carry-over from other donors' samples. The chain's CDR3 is CASSHSATGELFF. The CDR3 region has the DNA TGTGCCAGCAGTCACAGCGCGACCGGGGAGCTGTTTTTT.